This T cell receptor (beta chain) stems from a study of T cells in Graves' hyperthyroidism and ophthalmopathy. Using RNA transcripts as the source, TCR beta CDR3 regions were amplified. The TCR CDR3 was amplified in a first-round RT-PCR using the HTBI primer set. TCRdb reprocessed the multiplex PCR reads via MiXCR and lists one record per CDR3 protein. The table shows roughly 170,000 distinct CDR3 sequences, with 9.4% occurring only once. Notes on the study in general: Ophthalmopathy prediction by the model preceded onset by a median about 6 months. The blood repertoire included most of the expanded thyroid clonotypes above 0.001.

This clonotype was seen a handful of times. Its antigen remains unknown. Hyperthyroidism patients were newly diagnosed, had disease duration under 2 months, and were aged 18 to 65 years. Criteria for exclusion of patients were uncontrolled infection, other autoimmune disease, pregnancy or lactation. The germline CDR1 and CDR2 sequences are SEHNR and FQNEAQ (reference sequence). This CDR3 has 19 residues. The V gene lost 6 bases and the J gene lost 2 bases, with 23 bases spanning the gap. The material sequenced was blood. V gene TRBV7-9 combines with J gene TRBJ2-6, with D possibly TRBD2 on 5 matching bases. The clonotype originates from a woman younger than 35 with Graves' hyperthyroidism that later progressed to Graves' ophthalmopathy. The CDR3 loop is CASRPSGRGKNAGANVLTF. As DNA, the CDR3 is TGTGCCAGCAGACCCAGCGGCCGGGGTAAGAATGCTGGGGCCAACGTCCTGACTTTC.